A single sample is the source of the 23 T cell receptor beta chains below, sequenced in a study of response to subunit inactivated influenza vaccine. TCRdb called the RT-PCR reads again in MiXCR, with one record for every CDR3 protein. The sample lists 550,000 to 800,000 distinct CDR3 sequences; approximately 14% were seen once. Sequences were derived from PBMCs from blood, sampled roughly 13 days after vaccination. These receptors were collected from a man in his fifties who received an inactivated influenza vaccine.

The chain uses TRBV11-1 and TRBJ2-3; D might be TRBD2 (5 bases). This CDR3 region has 15 residues. The V gene lost 3 bases and the J gene lost 2 bases, with 12 bases spanning the gap. Germline V CDR1 and CDR2: SGHAT, FQDESV (reference sequence). In nucleotides, the CDR3 is TGTGCCAGCAGCTTCTTGAGGGCCCCCACAGATACGCAGTATTTT. This codes for CASSFLRAPTDTQYF. Based on the CDR3 plus reference TRBV11-1 and TRBJ2-3, the full variable domain is EAEVAQSPRYKITEKSQAVAFWCDPISGHATLYWYRQILGQGPELLVQFQDESVVDDSQLPKDRFSAERLKGVDSTLKIQPAELGDSAMYLCASSFLRAPTDTQYFGPGTRLTVL.

The chain joins TRBV7-2 to TRBJ2-7; tentative D call: TRBD2 (6 bases). The CDR3 length is 14 residues. Trimming left V 5 bases short and J 4 bases short, with 15 bases between. Germline-derived CDR1 and CDR2 are SGHTA and FQGNSA. CDR3 in DNA: TGTGCCAGCAGCCCAGGGACCGCGGGGTACGAGCAGTACTTC. It is translated as CASSPGTAGYEQYF.

The rearrangement joins TRBV28 to TRBJ2-5; 10 bases are a match to TRBD2. V shed 5 bases and J 3 bases; nucleotides not matched to a gene: 12. The CDR3 is 17 amino acids. Germline V gene lookup returns CDR1 MDHEN and CDR2 SYDVKM. The DNA for the CDR3 is TGTGCCAGCAGTCCCTCACCCGGGACTAGCGTTAAAGAGACCCAGTACTTC. Translated, it gives CASSPSPGTSVKETQYF.

The chain carries TRBV5-2 and TRBJ1-5. TRBV5-2 is tagged as a pseudogene. The CDR3 is 15 amino acids. This CDR3 is CASSLEGFFNQPQHF. As DNA, the CDR3 is TGTGCCAGCAGCTTGGAAGGGTTCTTCAATCAGCCCCAGCATTTT.

This clonotype was observed a few times. The gene calls are TRBV5-1 and TRBJ1-4; D is perhaps TRBD1 (6 bases). This CDR3 contains 18 residues. Germline V lookup: CDR1 SGHRS, CDR2 YFSETQ. Trimming removed 4 bases at V and 2 bases at J, with 21 bases between. CDR3 protein: CASSHGQLSGVTNEKLFF. CDR3 sequence (DNA): TGCGCCAGCAGCCATGGACAGTTAAGTGGGGTCACTAATGAAAAACTGTTTTTT.

This chain joins TRBV15 and TRBJ1-5; D is unresolved. CDR1 LNHNV and CDR2 YYDKDF come from the germline V gene (reference sequence). Trimming shortened V by 0 bases and J by 6 bases, and 12 bases separated the two germline ends. This CDR3 contains 15 residues. CDR3 protein: CATSRDRRVGQPQHF. CDR3 nucleotides: TGTGCCACCAGCAGAGATCGAAGGGTCGGTCAGCCCCAGCATTTT.

This clonotype was detected a few times. The CDR3: CATTGLYGYTF. CDR3 DNA: TGTGCCACTACGGGACTCTATGGCTACACCTTC. This sequence joins TRBV10-3 and TRBJ1-2; tentative D call: TRBD1 (5 bases). The CDR3 runs to 11 residues. The germline gives CDR1 ENHRY, CDR2 SYGVKD. Trimming pared 10 bases from V and 4 bases from J, leaving 10 bases between.

The V gene is TRBV6-1, the J gene TRBJ2-1, with 8 bases that match TRBD2. This CDR3 region has 14 residues. The germline V gene encodes CDR1 MNHNS and CDR2 SASEGT. V trimming: 5 bases; J trimming: 6 bases; junction bases outside the gene matches: 6. The CDR3 loop reads CASSRSGGLNEQFF. The CDR3 nucleotides are TGTGCCAGCAGTCGAAGCGGGGGTCTCAATGAGCAGTTCTTC.

The gene calls are TRBV7-9 and TRBJ2-3; the match to TRBD1 covers 8 bases. Germline CDR1 reads SEHNR; CDR2 reads FQNEAQ (reference sequence). Unmatched junction bases numbered 11, after V lost 6 bases and J lost 6 bases. This CDR3 is 15 amino acids long. The CDR3, as DNA: TGTGCCAGCAGTTCGTGGGGACAGGAATCGGATACGCAGTATTTT. Translated: CASSSWGQESDTQYF.

The chain recombines TRBV12-3 or TRBV12-4 with TRBJ1-3; D remains unclear. V was shortened by 6 bases and J by 0 bases, with 9 bases between the two germline ends. CDR3 length equals 14 residues. The CDR3 reads CASSTLGSGNTIYF. The CDR3 DNA follows: TGTGCCAGCAGCACCCTCGGCTCTGGAAACACCATATATTTT.

This sequence joins TRBV7-2 and TRBJ1-5, with a tentative D call TRBD1 (6 bases). V shed 3 bases and J shed 6 bases, with 9 bases lying between them. The CDR3 is made up of 13 amino acids. Germline V gene data show CDR1 as SGHTA and CDR2 as FQGNSA. CDR3 bases: TGTGCCAGCAGCTTTAGGGGGTTTCAGCCCCAGCATTTT. It encodes CASSFRGFQPQHF.

In its sample, this clonotype was seen a few times. The rearrangement links TRBV20-1 to TRBJ2-5, with D perhaps TRBD2 (6 bases). Germline V lookup: CDR1 DFQATT, CDR2 SNEGSKA (reference sequence). This CDR3 has 15 residues. The ends were cut back, 3 bases at V and 0 bases at J, with 14 bases in the middle. CDR3 region: CSARPWGRNQETQYF. Here the CDR3 DNA reads TGCAGTGCTAGGCCCTGGGGGAGGAACCAAGAGACCCAGTACTTC.

The gene calls are TRBV24-1 and TRBJ2-7; D perhaps matches TRBD1 (6 bases). CDR1 is KGHDR and CDR2 is SFDVKD in the germline V gene. The CDR3 has 13 amino acids. Between the trimmed V and J ends, which lost 6 bases and 1 base, there was a span of 9 bases. The DNA of the CDR3 is TGTGCCACCAGTACGACAGGTTCCTACGAGCAGTACTTC. The encoded protein is CATSTTGSYEQYF.

The rearrangement uses TRBV5-1 and TRBJ2-4, with 12 bases lining up with TRBD1. This CDR3 contains 17 residues. J was trimmed by 7 bases and V by 3 bases; bases with no gene match: 11. The germline V gene has CDR1 SGHRS and CDR2 YFSETQ. CDR3 DNA: TGCGCCAGCAGCTGGGGTCCGGGACAGGGGGCGGAGAACATTCAGTACTTC. This codes for CASSWGPGQGAENIQYF.

This chain joins TRBV7-8 and TRBJ2-5; tentatively, D is TRBD2 (6 bases). CDR3 size: 19 residues. V lost 2 bases, J lost 5 bases, and 27 bases lay in between. Germline CDR1 SGHVS, CDR2 FQNEAQ. CDR3 residues: CASSLYFVGGNRNRETQYF. In DNA form, the CDR3 reads TGTGCCAGCAGCTTATATTTTGTGGGGGGAAACCGTAACAGGGAGACCCAGTACTTC.

In the case of this clonotype: Since a far larger clone is one base different, this is likely a read error. V is TRBV5-8 and J is TRBJ2-1; 7 bases agree with TRBD1. The CDR3 has 15 amino acids. Germline lookup yields CDR1 SGHTS and CDR2 YDEGEE. CDR3 DNA: TGTGCCAGCAGCTTGGGACAGGGACCCTACAATGAGGAGTTCTTC. Its translation is CASSLGQGPYNEEFF.

The genes are TRBV6-2 or TRBV6-3 and TRBJ2-3, with 9 bases lining up with TRBD2. Germline loops: CDR1 MNHEY, CDR2 SVGEGT. The length of the CDR3 is 16 residues. V gave up 2 bases and J gave up 1 base; unmatched junction bases: 4. CDR3 sequence: CASSYTRTSGTDTQYF. The CDR3 DNA sequence: TGTGCCAGCAGTTACACGAGGACTAGCGGCACAGATACGCAGTATTTT.

This clonotype turned up a few times. The CDR3, as DNA: TGTGCCAGCAGCCATCAACAGAGCTATGGCTACACCTTC. This sequence encodes CASSHQQSYGYTF. The chain has TRBV3-1 and TRBJ1-2; no definite D call. The ends were cut back, 3 bases at V and 4 bases at J, with 9 bases in the middle. Germline lookup yields CDR1 LGHDT and CDR2 YNNKEL (reference sequence). The length of the CDR3 is 13 residues.

The chain links TRBV7-2 to TRBJ2-7; D is possibly TRBD2 (5 bases). Germline assignment: CDR1 SGHTA and CDR2 FQGNSA. This CDR3 region has 15 residues. V lost 1 base to trimming and J lost 2 bases, with 12 bases between them. The CDR3 loop reads CASSLVAAATYEQYF. The CDR3 coding sequence is TGTGCCAGCAGCTTAGTGGCAGCGGCCACCTACGAGCAGTACTTC.

This clonotype was counted between two and nine times. The rearrangement joins TRBV9 to TRBJ1-3, with unresolved D. The CDR3 loop spans 12 amino acids. Germline V gene data show CDR1 as SGDLS and CDR2 as YYNGEE. Trimming removed 7 bases at V and 0 bases at J, with 5 bases between. CDR3 DNA sequence: TGTGCCAGCGGCCGCTCTGGAAACACCATATATTTT. Its protein is CASGRSGNTIYF.

V and J are TRBV7-2 and TRBJ1-1, with 8 positions matching TRBD1. Per germline, CDR1 SGHTA and CDR2 FQGNSA. CDR3 length: 15 residues. The junction had 3 bases not matched to a gene; V was cut back by 2 bases and J by 1 base. The CDR3 DNA sequence: TGTGCCAGCAGCTTAATCACAGGGGGGAACACTGAAGCTTTCTTT. Amino acids: CASSLITGGNTEAFF.

In its sample, this clonotype was seen a few times. The genes are TRBV2 and TRBJ2-2, with D tentatively TRBD1 or TRBD2 (5 bases each). The CDR3 has 15 amino acids. Germline assignment: CDR1 SNHLY and CDR2 FYNNEI. The ends were cut back, 6 bases at V and 0 bases at J, with 11 bases in the middle. DNA for the CDR3: TGTGCCAGCAGAGGGACGGACACGAACACCGGGGAGCTGTTTTTT. This codes for CASRGTDTNTGELFF.

The chain recombines TRBV6-5 with TRBJ1-1; D is unresolved. Germline V lookup: CDR1 MNHEY, CDR2 SVGAGI. V shed 0 bases and J shed 4 bases, with 9 bases lying between them. This CDR3 has 14 amino acids. The CDR3 region is CASSYSRSGTEAFF. The CDR3, as DNA: TGTGCCAGCAGTTACTCGCGTAGTGGCACTGAAGCTTTCTTT.